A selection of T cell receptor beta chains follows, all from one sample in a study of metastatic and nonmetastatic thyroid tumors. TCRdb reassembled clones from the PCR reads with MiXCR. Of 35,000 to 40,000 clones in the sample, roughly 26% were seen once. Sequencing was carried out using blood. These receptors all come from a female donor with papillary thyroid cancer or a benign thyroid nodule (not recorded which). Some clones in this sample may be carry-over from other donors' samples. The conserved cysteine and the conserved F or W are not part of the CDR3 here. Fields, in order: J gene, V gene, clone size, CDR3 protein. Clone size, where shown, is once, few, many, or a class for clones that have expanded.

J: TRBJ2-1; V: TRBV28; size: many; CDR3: ASRLANERNEQF
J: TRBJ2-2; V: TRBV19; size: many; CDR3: ASNAGGSGELF
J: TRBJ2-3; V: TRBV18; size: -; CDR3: ASSPLGVPDTQY
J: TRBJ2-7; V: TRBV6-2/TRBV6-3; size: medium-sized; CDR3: ASRGAESGYEQY
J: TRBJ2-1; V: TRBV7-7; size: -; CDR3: ASSLGQGDEQF
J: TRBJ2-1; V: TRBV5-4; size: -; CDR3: ASSFTRTGAYNEQF
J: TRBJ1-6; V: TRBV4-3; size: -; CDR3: ASNHWQGNSPLH
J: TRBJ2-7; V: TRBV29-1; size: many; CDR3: SARTGSQEQY
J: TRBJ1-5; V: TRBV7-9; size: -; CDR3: ASSSGTGKGQPQH
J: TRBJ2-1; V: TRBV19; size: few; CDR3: ASSPSGSSYNEQF
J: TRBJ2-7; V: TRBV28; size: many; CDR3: ASSFWGPGDSQQY
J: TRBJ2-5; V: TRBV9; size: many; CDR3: ASSVETGARGETQY
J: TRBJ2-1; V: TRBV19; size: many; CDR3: ASRENSGDPSRNEQF
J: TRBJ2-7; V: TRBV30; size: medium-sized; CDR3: AWSSQGAEQY
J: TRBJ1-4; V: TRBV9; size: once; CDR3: ASSVAGEKLF
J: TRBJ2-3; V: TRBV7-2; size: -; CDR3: ASSYRGSSTYTQY
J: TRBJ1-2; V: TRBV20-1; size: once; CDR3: SARDPLRSVLNYGYT
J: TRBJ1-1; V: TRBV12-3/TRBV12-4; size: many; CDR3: ASSATPANTEAF
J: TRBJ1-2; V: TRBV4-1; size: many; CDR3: ASSQHVVLRGYT
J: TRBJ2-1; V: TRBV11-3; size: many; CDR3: ASSLSAAGGNEQF
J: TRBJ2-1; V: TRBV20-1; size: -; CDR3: SAWQSYNEQF
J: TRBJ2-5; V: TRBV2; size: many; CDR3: ASRGTGGAETQY
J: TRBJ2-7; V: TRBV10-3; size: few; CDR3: AIGGVSYEQY
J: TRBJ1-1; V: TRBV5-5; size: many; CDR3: ASSQGGGKVTEAF
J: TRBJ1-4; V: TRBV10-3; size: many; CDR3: AISDPIGGAEKLF
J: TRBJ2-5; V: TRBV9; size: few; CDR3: ASSVGQVDTQY
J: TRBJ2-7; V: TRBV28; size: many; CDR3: ASNRLAGAQSYEQY
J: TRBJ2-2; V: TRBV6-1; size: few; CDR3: ASSAPWSDRGLAGELF
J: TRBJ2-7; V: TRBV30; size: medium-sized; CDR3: AWSGSASYEQY
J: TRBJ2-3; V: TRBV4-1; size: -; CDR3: ASSQDRGDTQY
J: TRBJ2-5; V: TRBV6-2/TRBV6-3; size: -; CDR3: ASSHGVAGAARETQY
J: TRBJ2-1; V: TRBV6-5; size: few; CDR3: ASSYLALTYNEQF